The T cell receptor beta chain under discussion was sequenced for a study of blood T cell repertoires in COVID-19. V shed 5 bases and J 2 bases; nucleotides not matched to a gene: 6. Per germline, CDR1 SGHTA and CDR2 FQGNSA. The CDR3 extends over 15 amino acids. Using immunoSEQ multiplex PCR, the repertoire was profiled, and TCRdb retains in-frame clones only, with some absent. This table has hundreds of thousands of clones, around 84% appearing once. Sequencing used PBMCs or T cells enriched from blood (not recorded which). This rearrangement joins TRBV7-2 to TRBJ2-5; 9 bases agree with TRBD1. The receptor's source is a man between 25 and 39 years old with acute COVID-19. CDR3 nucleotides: TGTGCCAGCAGCATCGGGACAGGGATTCAAGAGACCCAGTACTTC. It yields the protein CASSIGTGIQETQYF.